The rows below give T cell receptor beta chains drawn from one sample of a study of cytomegalovirus exposure and HLA in healthy donors. Generated by immunoSEQ multiplex PCR, the TCRdb table keeps only in-frame clones and is missing some. Here the sample spans 200,000 to 250,000 clones, 90% to 95% being singletons. Material for sequencing was PBMCs. The receptors come from a woman between 18 and 30 years old in good health and CMV-seronegative. CDR3s include the opening cysteine and the closing phenylalanine or tryptophan. D genes are given only for firm matches. Part of the rows lack a size; the others show once, few, many or a class for expanded clones.

J gene	clone size	D gene	V gene	CDR3 DNA	CDR3 protein
TRBJ1-1	few	-	TRBV9	TGTGCCAGCAGCTTTTTTAAGAACACTGAAGCTTTCTTT	CASSFFKNTEAFF
TRBJ2-7	-	TRBD1	TRBV11-2	TGTGCCAGCAGCTCCCACAGGGGCGGTTACGAGCAGTACTTC	CASSSHRGGYEQYF
TRBJ2-2	-	-	TRBV18	TGTGCCAGCTCACCAGGGGCCACCGGGGAGCTGTTTTTT	CASSPGATGELFF
TRBJ2-7	-	-	TRBV21-1	TGTGCCAGCAGCTCGTACGGGTACGAGCAGTACTTC	CASSSYGYEQYF
TRBJ1-2	once	-	TRBV27	TGTGCCAGCAGTTCCCCCCCGGGCTATGGCTACACCTTC	CASSSPPGYGYTF
TRBJ1-2	-	-	TRBV5-1	TGCGCCAGCAGCTTGGCCCGTGACTCTTCCTATGGCTACACCTTC	CASSLARDSSYGYTF
TRBJ2-7	-	-	TRBV5-6	TGTGCCAGCAGCTTGTCGGGGGTTAGCCTACTGGAGCAGTACTTC	CASSLSGVSLLEQYF
TRBJ1-1	-	-	TRBV7-6	TGTGCCAGCAGCTTAGGCAGGGGGAACACTGAAGCTTTCTTT	CASSLGRGNTEAFF
TRBJ1-2	-	-	TRBV6-1	TGTGCCAGCAGTGAATGGGGGGGCAACGAGGGCTACACCTTC	CASSEWGGNEGYTF
TRBJ2-7	-	-	TRBV12-5	TGTGCTAGTGGCCCCGGTCCGGGCGAGCAGTACTTC	CASGPGPGEQYF
TRBJ1-2	once	-	TRBV28	TGTGCCAGCAGTTCAGCAAAGAGGTATGGCTACACCTTC	CASSSAKRYGYTF
TRBJ1-2	-	TRBD1	TRBV5-4	TGTGCCAGCAGCCTGGACAGGGCAAGCGATGGCTACACCTTC	CASSLDRASDGYTF
TRBJ2-3	-	-	TRBV29-1	TGCAGCGTTGAACCGGGGTCTTCGTCAGATACGCAGTATTTT	CSVEPGSSSDTQYF
TRBJ2-3	-	-	TRBV28	TGTGCCAGCAGTTTCACCGGGTCCCTAAACCGGTATTTT	CASSFTGSLNRYF
TRBJ1-5	once	-	TRBV4-1	TGCGCCAGCAGCCAAGATTCCGGGTCATTGCGGCCCCAGCATTTT	CASSQDSGSLRPQHF
TRBJ2-7	-	TRBD1	TRBV11-3	TGTGCCAGCAGCTTAACAGGGGGAACCTACGAGCAGTACTTC	CASSLTGGTYEQYF
TRBJ1-1	-	-	TRBV18	TGTGCCAGCTCCGCCACAGGTCCCACTGAAGCTTTCTTT	CASSATGPTEAFF
TRBJ1-4	-	-	TRBV27	TGTGCCAGCAGCTGGGCGGGAGGTGAAAAACTGTTTTTT	CASSWAGGEKLFF
TRBJ1-2	-	-	TRBV15	TGTGCCACCAGCAGAGATAACGGGGGTTATGGCTACACCTTC	CATSRDNGGYGYTF
TRBJ2-7	-	-	TRBV30	TGTGCCTGGAGTCTCGGCTCCTACGAGCAGTACTTC	CAWSLGSYEQYF
TRBJ2-5	-	-	TRBV10-1	TGCGCCAGCAGTGAGACAGGCCAAGAGACCCAGTACTTC	CASSETGQETQYF
TRBJ1-1	-	TRBD1	TRBV4-1	TGCGCCAGCAGCCAAACTGGGACAGGTCGCATGAACACTGAAGCTTTCTTT	CASSQTGTGRMNTEAFF
TRBJ2-1	-	TRBD2	TRBV10-1	TGCGCCAGCAGTGGGTCCCTAGCGGGAGTGTTGAGAAATGAGCAGTTCTTC	CASSGSLAGVLRNEQFF
TRBJ2-7	-	-	TRBV20-1	TGCAGTGCTGGCATCTACGAGCAGTACTTC	CSAGIYEQYF
TRBJ2-7	-	TRBD1	TRBV11-2	TGTGCCAGCAGCTCGCCGGGCAGGGGGACCTCCTACGAGCAGTACTTC	CASSSPGRGTSYEQYF
TRBJ2-1	-	TRBD2	TRBV5-1	TGCGCCAGCAGCTTGGGCCTAGCGGGCAAACCTTACAATGAGCAGTTCTTC	CASSLGLAGKPYNEQFF
TRBJ2-2	-	TRBD1	TRBV5-1	TGCGCCAGCACCCGGGACAGGGGTATCGGGGAGCTGTTTTTT	CASTRDRGIGELFF
TRBJ1-5	-	TRBD1	TRBV6-5	TGTGCCAGCAGTCCAGGGACAGGGAGGTTTCAGCCCCAGCATTTT	CASSPGTGRFQPQHF
TRBJ1-5	-	-	TRBV5-6	TGTGCCAGCAGCTCCTGGGGAGGGGGCAATCAGCCCCAGCATTTT	CASSSWGGGNQPQHF
TRBJ2-3	-	TRBD2	TRBV5-6	TGTGCCAGCAGCTTAGCGGGACCCACAGATACGCAGTATTTT	CASSLAGPTDTQYF
TRBJ2-1	-	TRBD1	TRBV10-3	TGTGCCATCAGTGGCCCGGGACAGGGGGCCTCCTACAATGAGCAGTTCTTC	CAISGPGQGASYNEQFF
TRBJ2-7	-	TRBD2	TRBV27	TGTGCCAGCAGTTTGCCCTCAGCGGGATTCTACGAGCAGTACTTC	CASSLPSAGFYEQYF
TRBJ1-4	-	-	TRBV28	TGTGCCAGCAGTGCTTCGCGGGCCCGGAGTGAAAAACTGTTTTTT	CASSASRARSEKLFF
TRBJ2-1	-	-	TRBV19	TGTGCCAGTAGTATGACTAGTATTAAGTTCTTC	CASSMTSIKFF
TRBJ1-1	-	-	TRBV27	TGTGCCAGCAGTTTATGGGCAGGGATGAACACTGAAGCTTTCTTT	CASSLWAGMNTEAFF
TRBJ1-1	-	-	TRBV18	TGTGCCAGCTCACCTTGGACAGAGAACACTGAAGCTTTCTTT	CASSPWTENTEAFF
TRBJ1-1	-	-	TRBV5-4	TGTGCCACCTCGACAGAGAACACTGAAGCTTTCTTT	CATSTENTEAFF
TRBJ2-1	-	TRBD1	TRBV15	TGTGCCACCAGCAACGACAGGGGGGTCCTGGGTGAGCAGTTCTTC	CATSNDRGVLGEQFF
TRBJ2-7	-	TRBD2	TRBV29-1	TGCAGCGTTGGCTATAGCGGGATAGGCTACGAGCAGTACTTC	CSVGYSGIGYEQYF
TRBJ2-1	-	-	TRBV5-1	TGCGCCAGCAGCTTGGGCAGCGGCGCAGGGGGGTATAATGAGCAGTTCTTC	CASSLGSGAGGYNEQFF
TRBJ2-7	-	TRBD1	TRBV6-1	TGTGCCAGCAACGGACAGGGGGCTCACGAGCAGTACTTC	CASNGQGAHEQYF
TRBJ2-7	-	TRBD1	TRBV4-2	TGTGCCAGCAGCCAAGAGGGGACAGGGAACGACGAGCAGTACTTC	CASSQEGTGNDEQYF
TRBJ1-5	-	-	TRBV27	TGTGCCAGCAGCCTGGGACACCTTGAGCCCCAGCATTTT	CASSLGHLEPQHF
TRBJ1-1	-	-	TRBV27	TGTGCCAGCAGTAGCGGACGGTTAGGCACTGAAGCTTTCTTT	CASSSGRLGTEAFF
TRBJ1-2	-	TRBD1	TRBV11-2	TGTGCCAGCAGCTTAGGGACAGGAGGATATGGCTACACCTTC	CASSLGTGGYGYTF